Described below is a single T cell receptor beta chain sequence and its context. The specificity of this receptor is unknown. No much larger clone exists at a distance of one base, and base qualities are not known. At the junction V is shortened by 5 bases and J by 11 bases, with 15 bases in between. Via the germline V gene (reference sequence), CDR1 is DFQATT and CDR2 SNEGSKA. The CDR3 runs 11 residues from the cysteine to the phenylalanine. The DNA shown is the 33-base CDR3, in frame from base 1. This entry is derived from a study of blood T cell repertoires in COVID-19 (dated by TCRdb to 2018 to 2021). With regard to the full study: The collaborator samples originated in the United States, Italy and Spain and spanned the acute and convalescent phases of COVID-19. A freely available public database, intended as a resource for researchers studying the immune response to SARS-CoV-2, is where the repertoires were released. Deeply sampled blood TCRbeta repertoires from subjects exposed to, actively infected with, or recovered from COVID-19 were included in the dataset. The samples were drawn from two sources: the first 160 participants of the ongoing ImmuneRACE study, and 1,254 subjects contributed by 6 global collaborators. The material from the prospective study consisted of cDNA or gDNA derived from T cells, B-cell-depleted T cells, or PBMCs. A de-identified subject ID, COVID-19 status, age in years and sex were almost always included in the sample metadata. HLA class I and class II types, where available, came from metadata supplied by the sample provider rather than from assay-based typing. Broad study findings and their caveats: Clinical and demographic metadata were provided uncurated, with the amount varying by source and participant.

The immunoSEQ Assay, a bias-controlled multiplex PCR, was used to amplify TCRbeta CDR3 regions from genomic DNA. In the authors' own workflow: Within the assay, amplification of reference gene primers was used to estimate how many nucleated cells each sample contained. Sequence reads were collapsed and filtered to measure the absolute abundance of every unique TCRbeta CDR3 rearrangement. Productive Simpson clonality was computed per sample as the square root of Simpson's diversity index over productive rearrangements. TCRdb stores this immuneACCESS table with in-frame sequences only. Part of the clones is absent; in the studies checked, under half of the shortfall reflects unresolved V genes, and no reason is known for the rest. V, J and clone size are those of that table, while D and trimming were read from the DNA. Counted in this sample were roughly 130,000 clones; around 75% of them appeared once. The ten largest make up approximately 5.2% of the sample.

One collaborating source in Seattle enrolled patients while the patients were actively infected and followed the patients over time throughout the course of disease. The collaborating institutions used their own protocols to collect whole blood in K2EDTA tubes. Collaborator samples were shipped for TCRbeta analysis as frozen whole blood, isolated PBMCs, or DNA extracted from either sample type. The sample was peripheral blood. The V and J genes are TRBV20-1 and TRBJ1-1, and TRBD1 may be the D gene, going by 5 matching bases. The sequence derives from a woman in her seventies with COVID-19, enrolled during active disease. DNA sequence: TGCAGTGCTTGGAGGGTTGGGGACGCTTTCTTT. It codes for CSAWRVGDAFF.